Each of the 31 T cell receptor beta chains below was sequenced from the same sample in a study of cytomegalovirus exposure and HLA in healthy donors. PCR employed 60 Vbeta and 13 Jbeta primers. Clones were read by immunoSEQ multiplex PCR, and TCRdb kept only the in-frame ones, dropping some. The table includes around 160,000 clones, 60% to 80% detected once. The sequencing sample was made of PBMCs. The receptors come from a middle-aged man in good health and CMV-seropositive.

The chain is built from TRBV28 and TRBJ1-4; 9 nucleotides agree with TRBD1. Losses at the gene ends were 5 bases for V and 4 bases for J; bases not matched to a gene: 14. The germline CDR1 and CDR2 sequences are MDHEN and SYDVKM. The CDR3 has 18 residues. CDR3 protein: CASSPGTGYLGGNEKLFF. Written as DNA, the CDR3 is TGTGCCAGCAGTCCCGGGACAGGGTACTTGGGTGGTAATGAAAAACTGTTTTTT.

This rearrangement joins TRBV6-6 to TRBJ1-5; D uncertain. Trimming removed 6 bases at V and 4 bases at J, with 13 bases between. Germline loops: CDR1 MNHNY, CDR2 SVGAGI (reference sequence). This CDR3 spans 14 amino acids. This CDR3 reads CASSISGGNQPQHF. The CDR3 DNA sequence: TGTGCCAGCAGCATCTCAGGAGGTAATCAGCCCCAGCATTTT.

V is TRBV6-5 and J is TRBJ1-2, with D possibly matching TRBD1 (6 bases). V lost 6 bases to trimming and J lost 2 bases, with 16 bases between them. The CDR3 spans 15 residues. Per the germline V gene, CDR1 is MNHEY and CDR2 is SVGAGI. CDR3 region: CASRPEGGGNYGYTF. The CDR3 nucleotides are TGTGCCAGCAGACCCGAGGGGGGAGGGAACTATGGCTACACCTTC.

The chain joins TRBV7-8 to TRBJ1-5; the D is unclear. The CDR3 contains 13 residues. The germline CDR1 and CDR2 sequences are SGHVS and FQNEAQ. Between the trimmed V and J ends, which lost 1 base and 7 bases, there was a span of 8 bases. Here the CDR3 reads CASSLERPQPQHF. For the CDR3, the DNA is TGTGCCAGCAGCTTAGAGCGGCCGCAGCCCCAGCATTTT.

This sequence joins TRBV18 and TRBJ2-7; 9 positions match TRBD1. After removal of 5 bases from V and 0 bases from J, the junction contained 11 bases not matched to a gene. The CDR3 length is 17 residues. Germline V CDR1 and CDR2: KGHSH, LQKENI. CDR3 protein: CASSLPAGTGTSYEQYF. DNA of the CDR3: TGTGCCAGCTCATTGCCGGCGGGGACAGGGACCTCCTACGAGCAGTACTTC.

The table lists this clone with a few counts. The genes are TRBV18 and TRBJ1-3; D gene uncertain. The V gene's germline CDR1 is KGHSH and CDR2 LQKENI. V was cut by 1 base and J by 1 base, with 5 bases left in between. The CDR3 contains 14 residues. Here the CDR3 DNA reads TGTGCCAGCTCACCACAGACTTCTGGAAACACCATATATTTT. Amino acid sequence: CASSPQTSGNTIYF.

The chain couples TRBV4-3 to TRBJ2-2; 9 bases map to TRBD2. The ends lost 3 bases at V and 0 bases at J; junction bases unmatched: 5. This CDR3 contains 17 residues. Per germline, CDR1 LGHNA and CDR2 YSLEER. The chain's CDR3 is CASSQEPSGTNTGELFF. CDR3 coding DNA: TGCGCCAGCAGCCAGGAACCTAGCGGGACGAACACCGGGGAGCTGTTTTTT.

This chain connects TRBV19 to TRBJ1-1; no clear D gene. The CDR3 covers 15 residues. Trimming stripped 6 bases from V and 4 bases from J, with 18 bases between. Germline CDR1 reads LNHDA; CDR2 reads SQIVND (reference sequence). Written as DNA, the CDR3 is TGTGCCAGTAGGGGCGGGCCAATATGGGGCACTGAAGCTTTCTTT. Translation: CASRGGPIWGTEAFF.

V usage is TRBV7-6 and J usage is TRBJ2-7; tentative D call: TRBD2 (6 bases). Germline V gene lookup returns CDR1 SGHVS and CDR2 FNYEAQ. V was pared by 5 bases and J by 8 bases, with 22 bases between. The CDR3 sequence is 15 residues long. Here the CDR3 reads CASSPQTRVEGKQYF. The CDR3 DNA reads as TGTGCCAGCAGCCCTCAGACTCGGGTGGAGGGCAAGCAGTACTTC.

The J gene is TRBJ1-1, the V gene TRBV5-1; D is unresolved. Germline V gene data show CDR1 as SGHRS and CDR2 as YFSETQ. This CDR3 comprises 14 residues. V shed 0 bases and J shed 5 bases, with 11 bases lying between them. In DNA form, the CDR3 reads TGCGCCAGCAGCTTGGGAGGCGTACGGACTGAAGCTTTCTTT. Residues: CASSLGGVRTEAFF.

The V call is TRBV13, the J call TRBJ1-2; 7 positions match TRBD1. Trimming cost V 5 bases and J 5 bases; bases outside gene matches: 11. This CDR3 is 15 amino acids long. Germline CDR1 and CDR2: PRHDT and FYEKMQ (reference sequence). The CDR3 loop reads CASSPVLGQSYGYTF. For the CDR3, the DNA is TGTGCCAGCAGCCCCGTATTGGGACAGAGTTATGGCTACACCTTC.

The chain employs TRBV6-5 and TRBJ1-2; no clear D gene. V lost 4 bases, J lost 11 bases, and 17 bases lay in between. Germline V gene lookup returns CDR1 MNHEY and CDR2 SVGAGI. The CDR3 is made up of 13 amino acids. CDR3 in amino acids: CASSSPGRGKYTF. CDR3 nucleotides: TGTGCCAGCAGTTCTCCCGGACGGGGAAAGTACACCTTC.

This chain connects TRBV4-3 to TRBJ1-6; no definite D call. The V and J ends lost 0 bases and 11 bases respectively, with 8 bases between them. Germline CDR1 is LGHNA and CDR2 is YSLEER. The length of the CDR3 is 13 residues. CDR3 nucleotide sequence: TGCGCCAGCAGCCAAGAATACCAGGCACCCCTCCACTTT. It specifies CASSQEYQAPLHF.

This clone was observed a handful of times. The V and J genes are TRBV6-1 and TRBJ2-1; 10 bases fit TRBD1. The CDR3 totals 14 residues. Trimming cost V 6 bases and J 7 bases; bases outside gene matches: 6. The germline V gene has CDR1 MNHNS and CDR2 SASEGT. In nucleotides, the CDR3 is TGTGCCAGCAGGGGACAGGGGAAGGTAAATGAGCAGTTCTTC. It codes for CASRGQGKVNEQFF.

V and J are TRBV6-1 and TRBJ2-3, with D unresolved. In germline, CDR1 is MNHNS, CDR2 SASEGT. The CDR3 sequence is 14 residues long. Trimming cost V 0 bases and J 3 bases, with 7 bases left between them. The CDR3 loop is CASSEARKTDTQYF. The CDR3 coding sequence is TGTGCCAGCAGTGAAGCGCGTAAGACAGATACGCAGTATTTT.

The chain joins TRBV6-6 to TRBJ1-5; a possible D gene is TRBD1 (5 bases). The CDR3 is 13 amino acids. V was cut by 8 bases and J by 0 bases, with 8 bases left in between. Germline assignment: CDR1 MNHNY and CDR2 SVGAGI (reference sequence). CDR3 DNA: TGTGCCAGCGGCAGGGATAGCAATCAGCCCCAGCATTTT. It specifies CASGRDSNQPQHF.

The chain has TRBV2 and TRBJ2-7; D ambiguous. The CDR3 length is 12 residues. Germline CDR1 and CDR2: SNHLY and FYNNEI. Trimming took 8 bases from V and 2 from J, leaving 10 bases between them. The CDR3 DNA reads as TGTGCCAGCCATGGCAGGACCTACGAGCAGTACTTC. This codes for CASHGRTYEQYF.

The chain has TRBV4-1 and TRBJ1-3; 9 bases are shared with TRBD1. The V segment lost 4 bases and the J segment 1 base; nucleotides outside the gene matches: 11. This CDR3 has 18 residues. Germline CDR1 reads MGHRA; CDR2 reads YSYEKL. This CDR3 reads CASSLGQGPAGSGNTIYF. The CDR3, as DNA: TGCGCCAGCAGCCTGGGACAGGGACCAGCTGGTTCTGGAAACACCATATATTTT.

The chain has TRBV6-4 and TRBJ1-1, with D perhaps matching TRBD1 (6 bases). V lost 6 bases, J lost 2 bases, and 10 bases lay in between. Germline V gene data show CDR1 as MRHNA and CDR2 as SNTAGT. The CDR3 extends over 13 amino acids. The CDR3 DNA reads TGTGCCAGCAGAAGGGACAACAACACTGAAGCTTTCTTT. Its protein is CASRRDNNTEAFF.

This clone appeared once. The rearrangement uses TRBV27 and TRBJ2-2; the D is unclear. The CDR3 is 14 residues long. Germline V gene data show CDR1 as MNHEY and CDR2 as SMNVEV (reference sequence). With 1 base removed from V and 0 bases from J, the gap between germline ends came to 3 bases. CDR3 region: CASSLYTNTGELFF. In DNA form, the CDR3 reads TGTGCCAGCAGTTTATATACGAACACCGGGGAGCTGTTTTTT.

The chain carries TRBV28 and TRBJ1-1, with D unclear. This CDR3 comprises 13 residues. V gave up 5 bases and J gave up 5 bases, with 12 bases separating them. Germline V gene data show CDR1 as MDHEN and CDR2 as SYDVKM. CDR3 amino acids: CASSEITETEAFF. DNA for the CDR3: TGTGCCAGCAGTGAAATTACAGAGACTGAAGCTTTCTTT. Full variable domain (remainder filled in from reference TRBV28 and TRBJ1-1): DVKVTQSSRYLVKRTGEKVFLECVQDMDHENMFWYRQDPGLGLRLIYFSYDVKMKEKGDIPEGYSVSREKKERFSLILESASTNQTSMYLCASSEITETEAFFGQGTRLTVV.

V is TRBV6-5 and J is TRBJ1-2; 7 bases align to TRBD1. Germline V gene sequence: CDR1 MNHEY, CDR2 SVGAGI. J was trimmed by 5 bases and V by 6 bases; bases with no gene match: 6. The CDR3 is 13 residues long. The CDR3 DNA is TGTGCCAGCAGCCTGGGACAGATGTATGGCTACACCTTC. Its protein product is CASSLGQMYGYTF.

V gene TRBV6-6 combines with J gene TRBJ1-2; TRBD1 aligns across 10 bases. The V gene's germline CDR1 is MNHNY and CDR2 SVGAGI (reference sequence). Germline trimming cut 6 bases from V and 5 bases from J; bases unmatched to any gene: 3. CDR3 length: 13 amino acids. In nucleotides, the CDR3 is TGTGCCAGCAGCAGGGACAGGGGATATGGCTACACCTTC. Translated: CASSRDRGYGYTF.

This rearrangement joins TRBV7-2 to TRBJ2-3, with 8 bases fitting TRBD1. The CDR3 length is 15 residues. The V segment lost 5 bases and the J segment 6 bases; nucleotides outside the gene matches: 10. The V gene's germline CDR1 is SGHTA and CDR2 FQGNSA. This chain's CDR3 is CASSLQSDRVDTQYF. The CDR3, as DNA: TGTGCCAGCAGCCTTCAATCGGACAGGGTCGATACGCAGTATTTT.

This clone occurred once. The V gene is TRBV19, the J gene TRBJ1-1; tentative D call: TRBD1 (6 bases). Germline loops: CDR1 LNHDA, CDR2 SQIVND (reference sequence). V was shortened by 7 bases and J by 4 bases, with 16 bases between the two germline ends. This CDR3 region has 14 residues. The CDR3, as DNA: TGTGCCAGTACCCTCGGGACACTATTCACTGAAGCTTTCTTT. Translation gives CASTLGTLFTEAFF.

The V and J genes are TRBV14 and TRBJ2-2; D is unclear. This CDR3 region has 16 residues. In germline, CDR1 is SGHDN, CDR2 FVKESK. V shed 2 bases and J shed 2 bases, with 12 bases lying between them. Written as DNA, the CDR3 is TGTGCCAGCAGCCAATCCGGGTTTCGAAACACCGGGGAGCTGTTTTTT. Protein: CASSQSGFRNTGELFF. Full variable domain (outside the CDR3, taken from reference TRBV14 and TRBJ2-2): EAGVTQFPSHSVIEKGQTVTLRCDPISGHDNLYWYRRVMGKEIKFLLHFVKESKQDESGMPNNRFLAERTGGTYSTLKVQPAELEDSGVYFCASSQSGFRNTGELFFGEGSRLTVL.

This chain links TRBV18 with TRBJ1-2; the D is unclear. Germline CDR1 and CDR2: KGHSH and LQKENI. Trimming left V 2 bases short and J 8 bases short, with 12 bases between. The length of the CDR3 is 13 residues. The CDR3 DNA sequence: TGTGCCAGCTCACCAAAACAGCTCTCAGGCTACACCTTC. Translating it yields CASSPKQLSGYTF.

This chain joins TRBV2 and TRBJ2-5; D possibly corresponds to TRBD2 (7 bases). Trimming left V 8 bases short and J 3 bases short, with 22 bases between. CDR1 is SNHLY, CDR2 FYNNEI, per germline. The CDR3 runs to 16 residues. The CDR3 sequence: CASGPFRQGGEETQYF. The CDR3 coding sequence is TGTGCCAGCGGACCGTTCAGACAAGGGGGGGAAGAGACCCAGTACTTC.

The rearrangement joins TRBV19 to TRBJ1-6; D is perhaps TRBD1 (5 bases). The CDR3 sequence is 15 residues long. The germline gives CDR1 LNHDA, CDR2 SQIVND (reference sequence). V was shortened by 7 bases and J by 6 bases, with 16 bases between the two germline ends. CDR3 sequence reads: CASTVGLGVNSPLHF. In DNA form, the CDR3 reads TGTGCCAGTACCGTGGGGTTAGGGGTTAATTCACCCCTCCACTTT. Variable domain in full (rest from reference TRBV19 and TRBJ1-6): DGGITQSPKYLFRKEGQNVTLSCEQNLNHDAMYWYRQDPGQGLRLIYYSQIVNDFQKGDIAEGYSVSREKKESFPLTVTSAQKNPTAFYLCASTVGLGVNSPLHFGNGTRLTVT.

This clone was counted between two and nine times. The chain carries TRBV6-5 and TRBJ2-5; the match to TRBD2 covers 9 bases. With 6 bases clipped from V and 5 bases from J, the junction kept 4 bases outside the gene matches. The CDR3 sequence is 13 residues long. In germline, CDR1 is MNHEY, CDR2 SVGAGI. DNA of the CDR3: TGTGCCAGCAGCCTAGCGGGGTGGGAGACCCAGTACTTC. Amino acids: CASSLAGWETQYF.

The chain joins TRBV5-5 to TRBJ2-1; 11 bases align to TRBD2. The CDR3 runs to 15 residues. Per germline, CDR1 SGHKS and CDR2 YYEKEE (reference sequence). J lost 5 bases, V lost 7 bases, and 8 bases had no gene match. The CDR3 coding sequence is TGTGCCAGCTACCCACTAGCGGGGGTCGACAATGAGCAGTTCTTC. Its protein product is CASYPLAGVDNEQFF.